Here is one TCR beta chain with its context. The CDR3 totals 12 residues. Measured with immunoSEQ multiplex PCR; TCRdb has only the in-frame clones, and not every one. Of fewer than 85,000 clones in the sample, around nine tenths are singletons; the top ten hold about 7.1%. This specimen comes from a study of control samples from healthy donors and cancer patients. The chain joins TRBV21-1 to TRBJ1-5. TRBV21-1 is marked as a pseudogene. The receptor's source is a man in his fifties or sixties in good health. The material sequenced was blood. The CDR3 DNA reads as TGTGCCAGCAGCAAATGGCTCGGTCCCCAGCATTTT. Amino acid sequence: CASSKWLGPQHF.